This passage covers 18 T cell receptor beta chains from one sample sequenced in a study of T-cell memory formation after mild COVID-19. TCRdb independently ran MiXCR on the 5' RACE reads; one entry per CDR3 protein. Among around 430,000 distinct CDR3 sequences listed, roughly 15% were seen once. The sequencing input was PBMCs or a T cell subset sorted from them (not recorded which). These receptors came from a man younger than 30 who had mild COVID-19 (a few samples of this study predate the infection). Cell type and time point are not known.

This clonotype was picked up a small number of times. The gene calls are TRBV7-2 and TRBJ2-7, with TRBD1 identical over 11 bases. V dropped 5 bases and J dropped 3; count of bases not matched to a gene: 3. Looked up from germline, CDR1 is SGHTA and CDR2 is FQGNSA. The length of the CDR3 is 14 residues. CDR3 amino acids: CASSRDRGIYEQYV. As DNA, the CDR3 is TGTGCCAGCAGCAGGGACAGGGGGATCTACGAGCAGTACGTC.

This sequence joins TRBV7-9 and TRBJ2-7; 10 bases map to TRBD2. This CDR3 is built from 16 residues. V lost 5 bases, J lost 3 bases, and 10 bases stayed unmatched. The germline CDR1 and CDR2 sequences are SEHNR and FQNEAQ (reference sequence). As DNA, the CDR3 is TGTGCCAGCAGCAAGAAAGGGACTAGCGACAACTACGAGCAGTACTTC. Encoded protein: CASSKKGTSDNYEQYF.

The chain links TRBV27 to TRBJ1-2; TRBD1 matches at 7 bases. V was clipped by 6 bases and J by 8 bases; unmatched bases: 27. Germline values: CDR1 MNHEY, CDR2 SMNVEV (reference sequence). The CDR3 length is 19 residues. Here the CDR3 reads CASSYRLLNEGAIGKGYTF. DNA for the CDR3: TGTGCCAGCAGCTACAGACTGTTGAATGAGGGGGCGATTGGTAAAGGCTACACCTTC.

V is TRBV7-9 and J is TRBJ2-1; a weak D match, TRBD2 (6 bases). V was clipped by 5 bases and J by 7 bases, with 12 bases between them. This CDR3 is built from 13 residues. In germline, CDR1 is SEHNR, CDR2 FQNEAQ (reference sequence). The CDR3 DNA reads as TGTGCCAGCAGCACCTCAGGGAGGAATGAGCAGTTCTTC. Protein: CASSTSGRNEQFF.

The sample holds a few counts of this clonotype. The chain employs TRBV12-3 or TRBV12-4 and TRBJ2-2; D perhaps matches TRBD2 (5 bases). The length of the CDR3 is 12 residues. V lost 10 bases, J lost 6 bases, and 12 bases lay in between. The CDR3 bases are TGTGCCATCCCGAGGGTCCCCGGGGAGCTGTTTTTT. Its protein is CAIPRVPGELFF.

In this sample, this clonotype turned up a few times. CDR3 region: CASSLGGRDGTNYGYTF. The CDR3 region has the DNA TGCGCCAGCAGCTTGGGGGGCCGGGACGGTACTAACTATGGCTACACCTTC. The genes are TRBV5-1 and TRBJ1-2; D is possibly TRBD1 (5 bases). The germline gives CDR1 SGHRS, CDR2 YFSETQ. The CDR3 covers 17 residues. Trimming pared 0 bases from V and 0 bases from J, leaving 15 bases between.

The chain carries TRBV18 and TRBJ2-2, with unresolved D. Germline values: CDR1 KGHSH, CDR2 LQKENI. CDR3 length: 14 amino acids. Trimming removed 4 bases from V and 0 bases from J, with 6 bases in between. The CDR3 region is CASSLSPNTGELFF. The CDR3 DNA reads TGTGCCAGCTCACTCAGCCCGAACACCGGGGAGCTGTTTTTT.

The CDR3 bases are TGCGCCAGCAGTTGGGGGGCGAGAAATACCGGGGAGCTGTTTTTT. Its translation: CASSWGARNTGELFF. The V and J genes are TRBV5-1 and TRBJ2-2; possibly TRBD1 or TRBD2 for D (6 bases each). Between the trimmed V and J ends, which lost 5 bases and 5 bases, there was a span of 16 bases. Germline lookup yields CDR1 SGHRS and CDR2 YFSETQ. The CDR3 covers 15 residues.

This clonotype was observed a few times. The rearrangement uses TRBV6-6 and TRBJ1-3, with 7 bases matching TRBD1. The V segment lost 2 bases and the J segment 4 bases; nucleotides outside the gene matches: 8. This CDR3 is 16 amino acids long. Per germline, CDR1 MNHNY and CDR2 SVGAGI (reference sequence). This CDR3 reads CASSYRGEGAGNTIYF. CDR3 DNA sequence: TGTGCCAGCAGTTACAGGGGAGAGGGGGCCGGAAACACCATATATTTT.

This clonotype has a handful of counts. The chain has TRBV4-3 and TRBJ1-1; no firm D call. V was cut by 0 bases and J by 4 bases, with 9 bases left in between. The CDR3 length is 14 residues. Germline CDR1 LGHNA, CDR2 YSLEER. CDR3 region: CASSQEVVGTEAFF. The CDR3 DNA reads TGCGCCAGCAGCCAAGAAGTGGTTGGCACTGAAGCTTTCTTT.

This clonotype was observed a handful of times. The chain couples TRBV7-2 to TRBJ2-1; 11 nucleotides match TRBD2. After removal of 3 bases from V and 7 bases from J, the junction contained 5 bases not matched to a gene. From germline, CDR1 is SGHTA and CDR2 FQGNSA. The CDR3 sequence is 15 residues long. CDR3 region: CASSFSGLAVNEQFF. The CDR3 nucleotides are TGTGCCAGCAGCTTCTCGGGACTAGCGGTGAATGAGCAGTTCTTC.

The CDR3, as DNA: TGTGCCAGTATGGGACAGACAGTCAATGAGCAGTTCTTC. Translating it yields CASMGQTVNEQFF. The chain has TRBV6-2 or TRBV6-3 and TRBJ2-1; TRBD1 matches at 7 bases. The CDR3 totals 13 residues. Germline V gene lookup returns CDR1 MNHEY and CDR2 SVGEGT. The V segment lost 9 bases and the J segment 6 bases; nucleotides outside the gene matches: 8.

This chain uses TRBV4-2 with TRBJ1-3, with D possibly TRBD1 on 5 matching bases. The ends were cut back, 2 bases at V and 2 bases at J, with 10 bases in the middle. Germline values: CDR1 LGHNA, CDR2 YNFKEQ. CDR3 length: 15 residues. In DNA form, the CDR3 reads TGTGCCAGCAGCCAATTAGGAGGGGCTGGAAACACCATATATTTT. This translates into CASSQLGGAGNTIYF.

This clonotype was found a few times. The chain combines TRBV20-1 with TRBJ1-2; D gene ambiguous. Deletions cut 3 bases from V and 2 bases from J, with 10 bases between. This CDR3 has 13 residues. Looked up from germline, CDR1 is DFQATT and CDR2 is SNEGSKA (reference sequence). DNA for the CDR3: TGCAGTGCTAGGGACGGCGGAAACTATGGCTACACCTTC. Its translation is CSARDGGNYGYTF.

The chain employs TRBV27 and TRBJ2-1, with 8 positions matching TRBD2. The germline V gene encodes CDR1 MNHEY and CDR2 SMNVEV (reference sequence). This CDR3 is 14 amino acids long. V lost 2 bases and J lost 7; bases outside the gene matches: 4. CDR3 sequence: CASSLTGGWNEQFF. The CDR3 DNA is TGTGCCAGCAGTTTAACGGGGGGGTGGAATGAGCAGTTCTTC.

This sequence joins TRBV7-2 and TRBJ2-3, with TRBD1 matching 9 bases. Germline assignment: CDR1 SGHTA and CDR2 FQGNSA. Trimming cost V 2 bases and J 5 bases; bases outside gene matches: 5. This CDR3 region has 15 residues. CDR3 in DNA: TGTGCCAGCAGCTTATGGGACAGGGAGGTAGATACGCAGTATTTT. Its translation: CASSLWDREVDTQYF.

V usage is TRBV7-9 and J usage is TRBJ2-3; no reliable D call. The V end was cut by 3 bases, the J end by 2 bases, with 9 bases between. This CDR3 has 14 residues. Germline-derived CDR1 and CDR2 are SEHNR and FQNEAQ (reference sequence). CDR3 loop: CASSFQGLTDTQYF. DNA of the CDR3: TGTGCCAGCAGCTTCCAAGGCCTCACAGATACGCAGTATTTT.

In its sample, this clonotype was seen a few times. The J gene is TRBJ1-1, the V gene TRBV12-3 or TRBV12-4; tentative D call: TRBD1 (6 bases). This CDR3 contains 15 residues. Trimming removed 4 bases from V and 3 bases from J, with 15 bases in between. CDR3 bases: TGTGCCAGCAGTTCACAGGGACGGGGGGACACTGAAGCTTTCTTT. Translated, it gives CASSSQGRGDTEAFF.